These T cell receptor beta chains were read from a single sample in a study of CD8 T cells in ankylosing spondylitis. TCRdb reanalysed the 5' RACE reads using MiXCR and keeps one entry per CDR3 protein. The profile shows 470,000 or so distinct CDR3 sequences, approximately 26% of them singletons. Sequencing was done on a sample of blood, either unsorted or a sorted T cell fraction (not recorded which). These receptors all stem from a male donor with ankylosing spondylitis. The CDR3 runs from the conserved cysteine through the conserved F or W. A D gene is named only where the DNA matches it firmly. Clone size, where shown, is once, few, many, or a class for clones that have expanded.

cdr3_nt	cdr3_aa	d_call	clone_size	v_call	j_call
TGTGCCAGCAGCCAGGCCAATCTCCTCGTTCCTGAGCAGTTCTTC	CASSQANLLVPEQFF	-	-	TRBV3-1	TRBJ2-1
TGCAGTTCCCTACCCCCCAGGGGAACCGGGGAGACCCAGTACTTC	CSSLPPRGTGETQYF	-	-	TRBV20-1	TRBJ2-5
TGTGCCAGCAGTTTATCGAGGGGCAGGGGGACGACAGATACGCAGTATTTT	CASSLSRGRGTTDTQYF	TRBD1	few	TRBV27	TRBJ2-3
TGCAGTGCTAGAGACGCCGCCGGTGGCTACAATGAGCAGTTCTTC	CSARDAAGGYNEQFF	-	-	TRBV20-1	TRBJ2-1
TGTGCCAGCTCAACAGGGGTCAATCAGCCCCAGCATTTT	CASSTGVNQPQHF	TRBD1	few	TRBV18	TRBJ1-5
TGTGCCAGCAGCTTGGGTAGTGTGTCCCTAAACATTCAGTACTTC	CASSLGSVSLNIQYF	-	few	TRBV11-2	TRBJ2-4
TGCAGCGTTGAACGCAGGGTCAACACTGAAGCTTTCTTT	CSVERRVNTEAFF	-	-	TRBV29-1	TRBJ1-1
TGTGCCAGCAGTTCTGGAGGGGGCATTCACGGGGGAGAGACCCAGTACTTC	CASSSGGGIHGGETQYF	-	-	TRBV12-3/TRBV12-4	TRBJ2-5
TGTGCCACCAGTGATCCGCCGACTAGCTTGCAGTTCTTC	CATSDPPTSLQFF	TRBD2	many	TRBV24-1	TRBJ2-1
TGCAGTGCTAGATTGGGCCTAGCGTACAATGAGCAGTTCTTC	CSARLGLAYNEQFF	-	few	TRBV20-1	TRBJ2-1
TGTGCCAGCAACCAAGGTGTCGGGGAGCTGTTTTTT	CASNQGVGELFF	-	few	TRBV3-1	TRBJ2-2
TGTGCCAGCAGAGACCGGGACAGGGTTTACAATGAGCAGTTCTTC	CASRDRDRVYNEQFF	TRBD1	-	TRBV2	TRBJ2-1
TGTGCCAGCAGCCACAGACTAGCGGGGCGGGTGTCCTACAATGAGCAGTTCTTC	CASSHRLAGRVSYNEQFF	TRBD2	-	TRBV12-3/TRBV12-4	TRBJ2-1
TGTGCCAGCAGCCAATCGGGACAGCGCCAGCCCCAGCATTTT	CASSQSGQRQPQHF	TRBD1	-	TRBV14	TRBJ1-5
TGTGCCAGCAGTCCCCCGACAAAAGAGACCCAGTACTTC	CASSPPTKETQYF	-	once	TRBV12-3/TRBV12-4	TRBJ2-5
TGTGCCAGCAGCTCATATGGACTAGCGGACACCGGGGAGCTGTTTTTT	CASSSYGLADTGELFF	TRBD2	-	TRBV11-3	TRBJ2-2
TGTGCCAGCAGCCTACCGGGCAGGAGCCTATACTTC	CASSLPGRSLYF	-	-	TRBV7-6	TRBJ2-7
TGTGCCATCAGACCTGGACTAGCGGGGAGCACAGATACGCAGTATTTT	CAIRPGLAGSTDTQYF	TRBD2	-	TRBV10-3	TRBJ2-3
TGCAGTGCTAGAGATCCCACAGTGAACGGCTACACCTTC	CSARDPTVNGYTF	-	-	TRBV20-1	TRBJ1-2
TGCAGCGTGGGGAGGGAGTACTTTGCAGATACGCAGTATTTT	CSVGREYFADTQYF	TRBD2	-	TRBV29-1	TRBJ2-3
TGCAGTGCTTCCGACGGGAAGGTGGAAGCTTTCTTT	CSASDGKVEAFF	-	-	TRBV20-1	TRBJ1-1
TGTGCCACCAGTGTCACTAGCGGAGGAGATACGCAGTATTTT	CATSVTSGGDTQYF	TRBD2	many	TRBV24-1	TRBJ2-3